A single sample gave rise to the 18 T cell receptor beta chains below, sequenced in a study of T cell repertoires in cytomegalovirus infection. These receptors lack a known antigen. TCRdb re-called the reads through MiXCR, storing one row per CDR3 protein. The sample includes 700,000 to 950,000 distinct CDR3 sequences, about 31% seen only once; the top ten take roughly 12%. The sample here was cultured CD8+ T cells from PBMCs, taken from culture after CMV antigen stimulation. These TCRs come from a human donor in good health (CMV status not recorded). Some clones in this sample may be carry-over from other donors' samples.

The table lists this clonotype with a few counts. The chain carries TRBV6-5 and TRBJ1-2, with D possibly being TRBD1 (5 bases). Looked up from germline, CDR1 is MNHEY and CDR2 is SVGAGI. The V gene lost 0 bases and the J gene lost 8 bases, with 10 bases spanning the gap. The CDR3 is 13 residues long. In DNA, the CDR3 is TGTGCCAGCAGTTACTCCTCAGGGATCGGCTACACCTTC. Translation gives CASSYSSGIGYTF.

This clonotype was detected only a few times. CDR3 in amino acids: CASRPGTGQGYTF. DNA of the CDR3: TGTGCCAGCAGACCCGGGACAGGGCAAGGCTACACCTTC. The chain couples TRBV7-4 to TRBJ1-2; 9 bases map to TRBD1. Losses at the gene ends were 6 bases for V and 8 bases for J; bases not matched to a gene: 7. Germline CDR1 and CDR2: SGHVT and SQSDAQ. CDR3 size: 13 residues.

This chain connects TRBV5-4 to TRBJ1-6; D is perhaps TRBD1 (5 bases). Germline lookup yields CDR1 SGHNT and CDR2 YYREEE (reference sequence). CDR3 size: 13 residues. V was clipped by 3 bases and J by 8 bases, with 9 bases between them. As DNA, the CDR3 is TGTGCCAGCAGCTCAGGGTGGGATTCACCCCTCCACTTT. Protein sequence: CASSSGWDSPLHF.

V gene TRBV7-2 combines with J gene TRBJ2-4; 11 bases line up with TRBD2. Losses at the gene ends were 5 bases for V and 8 bases for J; bases not matched to a gene: 5. The length of the CDR3 is 14 residues. Germline CDR1 and CDR2: SGHTA and FQGNSA. In DNA form, the CDR3 reads TGTGCCAGCAGCCTGCTTAGCGGGGGGGACATTCAGTACTTC. This codes for CASSLLSGGDIQYF. The full variable domain, completed using reference TRBV7-2 and TRBJ2-4, is GAGVSQSPSNKVTEKGKDVELRCDPISGHTALYWYRQSLGQGLEFLIYFQGNSAPDKSGLPSDRFSAERTGGSVSTLTIQRTQQEDSAVYLCASSLLSGGDIQYFGAGTRLSVL.

This clonotype has a handful of counts. The CDR3 region is CASLPRDRVDNEQFF. CDR3 bases: TGTGCCAGCCTCCCCCGGGACAGGGTGGACAATGAGCAGTTCTTC. The gene calls are TRBV2 and TRBJ2-1; TRBD1 aligns across 9 bases. The V gene end was trimmed by 8 bases and the J gene end by 5 bases; junction bases not matched to a gene: 10. This CDR3 has 15 residues. The germline V gene encodes CDR1 SNHLY and CDR2 FYNNEI.

The chain links TRBV2 to TRBJ2-3, with TRBD2 matching over 10 bases. Germline V CDR1 and CDR2: SNHLY, FYNNEI. This CDR3 has 16 residues. The J segment lost 2 bases and the V segment lost 2 bases, leaving 4 bases of the junction unmatched. The CDR3 spells CASSEKLAGITDTQYF. The CDR3 nucleotides are TGTGCCAGCAGTGAAAAACTAGCGGGGATCACAGATACGCAGTATTTT.

The CDR3 spells CSVESGQGINEQFF. The CDR3 bases are TGCAGCGTTGAGTCTGGACAGGGGATCAATGAGCAGTTCTTC. J is TRBJ2-1 and V is TRBV29-1; 9 positions agree with TRBD1. Germline V CDR1 and CDR2: SQVTM, ANQGSEA. J was trimmed by 6 bases and V by 3 bases; bases with no gene match: 6. The CDR3 covers 14 residues.

This clonotype appeared a few times. At one end the junction does not follow the germline gene, possibly because of a read error. The rearrangement uses TRBV7-3 and TRBJ2-1, with 12 nucleotides matching TRBD2. Germline V gene sequence: CDR1 SGHTA, CDR2 FQGTGA. The CDR3 has 17 amino acids. The CDR3 protein is CANSPPDGGTSGNEQFF. The CDR3, as DNA: TGTGCCAACAGCCCCCCAGATGGGGGGACTAGCGGGAATGAGCAGTTCTTC.

The chain is built from TRBV10-3 and TRBJ2-2; D perhaps matches TRBD2 (6 bases). V was cut by 6 bases and J by 0 bases, with 14 bases left in between. CDR1 is ENHRY, CDR2 SYGVKD, per germline. This CDR3 has 16 residues. The CDR3, as DNA: TGTGCCATCAGGCTCTCAGGGACTCCGAACACCGGGGAGCTGTTTTTT. Encoded protein: CAIRLSGTPNTGELFF.

The V gene is TRBV4-2, the J gene TRBJ1-2; D is unresolved. Between the trimmed V and J ends, which lost 2 bases and 10 bases, there was a span of 8 bases. CDR1 is LGHNA and CDR2 is YNFKEQ in the germline V gene. CDR3 length equals 11 residues. The CDR3 sequence is CASSQSQDYTF. CDR3 nucleotides: TGTGCCAGCAGCCAAAGCCAGGACTACACCTTC.

The J gene is TRBJ1-6, the V gene TRBV18; TRBD1 matches at 7 bases. The germline CDR1 and CDR2 sequences are KGHSH and LQKENI. The CDR3 has 14 residues. With V trimmed by 2 bases and J by 11 bases, 6 bases remained unmatched. The CDR3 DNA follows: TGTGCCAGCTCACCATGGGACAGAGACGCACCCCTCCACTTT. Encoded protein: CASSPWDRDAPLHF.

This clonotype was counted between two and nine times. The chain has TRBV12-3 or TRBV12-4 and TRBJ2-3; 11 bases agree with TRBD2. The J segment lost 6 bases and the V segment lost 2 bases, leaving 13 bases of the junction unmatched. The CDR3 sequence is 18 residues long. The CDR3 region is CASSLLRGLAGYYDTQYF. CDR3 DNA sequence: TGTGCCAGCAGTTTATTGAGAGGACTAGCGGGCTATTATGATACGCAGTATTTT.

This clonotype was seen many times. The chain employs TRBV7-2 and TRBJ2-2; 7 nucleotides align to TRBD1. The CDR3 length is 13 residues. V was pared by 8 bases and J by 6 bases, with 6 bases of the junction left unmatched. CDR1 is SGHTA and CDR2 is FQGNSA in the germline V gene. The CDR3 sequence is CASGDRAAGELFF. The CDR3 coding sequence is TGTGCCAGCGGAGACAGGGCGGCCGGGGAGCTGTTTTTT.

The table lists this clonotype with a few counts. The chain employs TRBV6-1 and TRBJ2-1; 11 nucleotides align to TRBD2. The CDR3 contains 17 residues. J was trimmed by 2 bases and V by 5 bases; bases with no gene match: 8. The germline gives CDR1 MNHNS, CDR2 SASEGT. As DNA, the CDR3 is TGTGCCAGCAGTCGATTTAGCGGGGGGGTTACCTACAATGAGCAGTTCTTC. Translation gives CASSRFSGGVTYNEQFF.

This clonotype was seen at least ten times. V gene TRBV7-8 combines with J gene TRBJ2-3; 7 bases are a match to TRBD1. CDR1 is SGHVS and CDR2 is FQNEAQ in the germline V gene. The CDR3 sequence is 15 residues long. J gave up 5 bases and V 0 bases, and 5 bases lay outside the gene matches. The CDR3 DNA sequence: TGTGCCAGCAGCTTAGCCCGACAGGGCCAAGATACGCAGTATTTT. This codes for CASSLARQGQDTQYF.

The chain recombines TRBV10-3 with TRBJ2-2; a possible D gene is TRBD2 (5 bases). V lost 5 bases and J 4 bases, leaving 5 bases between the germline ends. Looked up from germline, CDR1 is ENHRY and CDR2 is SYGVKD. The CDR3 contains 12 residues. In nucleotides, the CDR3 is TGTGCCATCAGTCTAGCCACCGGGGAGCTGTTTTTT. This sequence encodes CAISLATGELFF.

This clonotype came up many times. The CDR3 region is CASSWESGELFF. In DNA form, the CDR3 reads TGTGCCAGCAGCTGGGAGTCCGGGGAGCTGTTTTTT. This chain connects TRBV7-2 to TRBJ2-2, with D maybe TRBD2 (5 bases). Trimming removed 4 bases from V and 6 bases from J, with 6 bases in between. The CDR3 is 12 amino acids. Germline V gives CDR1 SGHTA, CDR2 FQGNSA. The entire variable domain, with the rest obtained from reference TRBV7-2 and TRBJ2-2, is as follows: GAGVSQSPSNKVTEKGKDVELRCDPISGHTALYWYRQSLGQGLEFLIYFQGNSAPDKSGLPSDRFSAERTGGSVSTLTIQRTQQEDSAVYLCASSWESGELFFGEGSRLTVL.

This clonotype has more than one count but fewer than ten. CDR3 in amino acids: CASSPFRDSPYEQYF. The CDR3 DNA sequence: TGTGCCAGTAGCCCGTTCCGGGACAGCCCCTACGAGCAGTACTTC. The chain uses TRBV19 and TRBJ2-7, with TRBD1 matching over 7 bases. The ends lost 6 bases at V and 2 bases at J; junction bases unmatched: 10. CDR3 length: 15 amino acids. Germline values: CDR1 LNHDA, CDR2 SQIVND (reference sequence).